The 5 T cell receptor beta chains presented below share a single source sample, sequenced in a study of beta chain features in type 1 diabetes. Expressed TCRB transcripts got sequenced, as all isolated RNA was reverse transcribed. This table comes from immunoSEQ multiplex PCR, and its TCRdb copy is limited to in-frame clones, with some not included. The table shows over 500,000 clones, with around 15% occurring only once. Material: naive CD4+ T cells from blood. The receptors come from a man younger than 35 in good health.

This clone was picked up a small number of times. The J gene is TRBJ2-1, the V gene TRBV7-6, with TRBD1 matching 7 bases. CDR3 length: 20 residues. V was pared by 3 bases and J by 4 bases, with 21 bases of the junction left unmatched. Germline values: CDR1 SGHVS, CDR2 FNYEAQ. Here the CDR3 reads CASSFDFRQGPLLGYNEQFF. In DNA, the CDR3 is TGTGCCAGCAGCTTCGACTTTAGACAGGGACCTCTCTTGGGATACAATGAGCAGTTCTTC.

The chain has TRBV6-5 and TRBJ2-5; D is unclear. The CDR3 is 12 amino acids. CDR1 MNHEY and CDR2 SVGAGI come from the germline V gene. V was clipped by 6 bases and J by 2 bases, with 7 bases between them. CDR3 protein: CASSPIQETQYF. In DNA, the CDR3 is TGTGCCAGCAGCCCTATTCAAGAGACCCAGTACTTC.

This sequence joins TRBV5-4 and TRBJ1-1; D is unresolved. Germline CDR1 reads SGHNT; CDR2 reads YYREEE (reference sequence). Trimming took off 4 bases at V and 5 bases at J, with 12 bases between the two ends. This CDR3 contains 13 residues. The chain's CDR3 is CASSPREDTEAFF. DNA of the CDR3: TGTGCCAGCAGCCCTCGGGAGGATACTGAAGCTTTCTTT.

The chain recombines TRBV7-2 with TRBJ1-1, with a tentative D call TRBD1 (6 bases). Germline V gives CDR1 SGHTA, CDR2 FQGNSA. With 1 base removed from V and 0 bases from J, the gap between germline ends came to 6 bases. The CDR3 has 14 amino acids. DNA of the CDR3: TGTGCCAGCAGCTTAGGGACAGTGAACACTGAAGCTTTCTTT. Its translation: CASSLGTVNTEAFF. Filled out from reference TRBV7-2 and TRBJ1-1, the complete variable domain reads GAGVSQSPSNKVTEKGKDVELRCDPISGHTALYWYRQSLGQGLEFLIYFQGNSAPDKSGLPSDRFSAERTGGSVSTLTIQRTQQEDSAVYLCASSLGTVNTEAFFGQGTRLTVV.

To note about this clone: Other DNA sequences of this sample code for an identical CDR3. The chain carries TRBV5-1 and TRBJ1-3, with D possibly matching TRBD1 (5 bases). The CDR3 sequence is 14 residues long. Germline V gene sequence: CDR1 SGHRS, CDR2 YFSETQ. V dropped 2 bases and J dropped 2 bases, with 8 bases sitting between them. CDR3 DNA sequence: TGCGCCAGCAGCTTAGGACAAACTGGAAACACCATATATTTT. It specifies CASSLGQTGNTIYF.